Here is one TCR beta chain with its context. This sample was taken from a study of blood T cell repertoires in COVID-19. Study information: Samples representing acute and convalescent COVID-19 were sourced from the United States, Italy and Spain. In each case, the material was cDNA or gDNA derived from T cells, B-cell-depleted T cells, or PBMCs.

In the original analysis: Reference gene primer amplification yielded estimated nucleated cell counts. Sequencing used immunoSEQ multiplex PCR; TCRdb keeps in-frame clones, though not all of them. V and J calls plus clone size are reproduced from that table; the DNA served to infer D and trimming. The data contain approximately 300,000 clones, roughly 90% of them singletons. V was cut by 0 bases and J by 4 bases, with 10 bases left in between. The CDR3 is made up of 15 amino acids. Per germline, CDR1 SGDLS and CDR2 YYNGEE. The genes are TRBV9 and TRBJ1-4; no clear D gene. Material for sequencing was peripheral blood. The sequence was obtained from a man aged 25-45 years with acute or convalescent COVID-19. The CDR3 loop reads CASSVGEVVNEKLFF. The CDR3 DNA is TGTGCCAGCAGCGTAGGGGAGGTAGTTAATGAAAAACTGTTTTTT.